Shown below are 23 T cell receptor beta chains from a single sample sequenced in a study of identical twins. Each CDR3 protein gets one entry after TCRdb re-called the 5' RACE reads with MiXCR. This sample has roughly 250,000 distinct CDR3 sequences; 11% to 15% occur once, and the top ten carry 7% to 9.5%. The sequenced sample was memory (CD45RO+) T cells sorted from blood. These receptors came from a woman younger than 35 in good health.

In its sample, this clonotype was seen a few times. This chain joins TRBV29-1 and TRBJ2-3; no clear D gene. The ends were cut back, 7 bases at V and 4 bases at J, with 12 bases in the middle. The CDR3 consists of 12 residues. Germline V gene sequence: CDR1 SQVTM, CDR2 ANQGSEA. As DNA, the CDR3 is TGCAGCGCCCTTAGTGAAGCAGATACGCAGTATTTT. The encoded protein is CSALSEADTQYF.

This clonotype appeared a few times. The chain is built from TRBV2 and TRBJ1-3, with D unclear. The germline CDR1 and CDR2 sequences are SNHLY and FYNNEI. V gave up 6 bases and J gave up 0 bases, with 9 bases separating them. The CDR3 has 14 residues. The CDR3 here is CASSGIYSGNTIYF. CDR3 sequence (DNA): TGTGCCAGCAGCGGGATTTACTCTGGAAACACCATATATTTT.

There are a few counts of this clonotype. The chain combines TRBV11-3 with TRBJ2-5, with 7 bases aligning to TRBD1. Germline lookup yields CDR1 SGHNT and CDR2 YENEEA. J was trimmed by 3 bases and V by 6 bases; bases with no gene match: 7. This CDR3 spans 14 amino acids. CDR3 bases: TGTGCCAGCAGGCCAGGGGGTGGAAAAGAGACCCAGTACTTC. Translated, it gives CASRPGGGKETQYF. The variable domain in full, with the rest retrieved from reference TRBV11-3 and TRBJ2-5, is EAGVVQSPRYKIIEKKQPVAFWCNPISGHNTLYWYLQNLGQGPELLIRYENEEAVDDSQLPKDRFSAERLKGVDSTLKIQPAELGDSAVYLCASRPGGGKETQYFGPGTRLLVL.

This clonotype was found many times. The rearrangement uses TRBV12-3 or TRBV12-4 and TRBJ1-1; TRBD1 matches at 9 bases. The CDR3 has 14 amino acids. V was clipped by 6 bases and J by 4 bases; unmatched bases: 6. The CDR3: CASRNRQGGTEAFF. CDR3 bases: TGTGCCAGCAGGAACCGACAGGGGGGCACTGAAGCTTTCTTT.

This clonotype was seen ten or more times. The chain employs TRBV10-3 and TRBJ1-2; D is perhaps TRBD1 (5 bases). Trimming took off 3 bases at V and 4 bases at J, with 9 bases between the two ends. The germline CDR1 and CDR2 sequences are ENHRY and SYGVKD. This CDR3 is 13 amino acids long. The CDR3 DNA reads TGTGCCATCAGTGAAGGACAAGCCTATGGCTACACCTTC. Translated, it gives CAISEGQAYGYTF.

This clonotype was observed a few times. This chain links TRBV6-5 with TRBJ2-3, with 8 nucleotides matching TRBD2. The CDR3 extends over 19 amino acids. Germline trimming cut 0 bases from V and 3 bases from J; bases unmatched to any gene: 14. Germline-derived CDR1 and CDR2 are MNHEY and SVGAGI. CDR3 DNA sequence: TGTGCCAGCAGTTACTCGCTATATGGACGGGGGGGCGGTACAGATACGCAGTATTTT. It encodes CASSYSLYGRGGGTDTQYF.

Sample share makes this clonotype medium-sized. The rearrangement links TRBV5-1 to TRBJ1-1; D gene ambiguous. Germline loops: CDR1 SGHRS, CDR2 YFSETQ. The CDR3 is 15 residues long. Trimming pared 1 base from V and 2 bases from J, leaving 12 bases between. CDR3 sequence (DNA): TGCGCCAGCAGCTTGAAGGTCCAGACAAACACTGAAGCTTTCTTT. Its protein product is CASSLKVQTNTEAFF.

In its sample, this clonotype was seen many times. This chain links TRBV20-1 with TRBJ2-5; 10 positions match TRBD2. V was pared by 6 bases and J by 7 bases, with 11 bases of the junction left unmatched. The CDR3 loop spans 14 amino acids. Germline loops: CDR1 DFQATT, CDR2 SNEGSKA (reference sequence). In DNA, the CDR3 is TGCAGTGCCGGCCTACTAGCGGGGAGTGGGACCCAGTACTTC. Protein sequence: CSAGLLAGSGTQYF.

The chain carries TRBV2 and TRBJ1-1, with 7 bases identical to TRBD1. The CDR3 runs to 16 residues. Looked up from germline, CDR1 is SNHLY and CDR2 is FYNNEI. V lost 6 bases, J lost 8 bases, and 18 bases stayed unmatched. CDR3 nucleotide sequence: TGTGCCAGCAGGGTGATACAGGGGATGGTTCAATACGAAGCTTTCTTT. Its protein product is CASRVIQGMVQYEAFF.

This clonotype has ten or more counts. The rearrangement links TRBV2 to TRBJ2-7; D is unclear. Trimming removed 6 bases from V and 2 bases from J, with 8 bases in between. From germline, CDR1 is SNHLY and CDR2 FYNNEI. The CDR3 totals 12 residues. The CDR3 here is CASRELTYEQYF. CDR3 bases: TGTGCCAGCAGAGAGCTCACCTACGAGCAGTACTTC. Combining the CDR3 with reference TRBV2 and TRBJ2-7 gives the whole variable domain EPEVTQTPSHQVTQMGQEVILRCVPISNHLYFYWYRQILGQKVEFLVSFYNNEISEKSEIFDDQFSVERPDGSNFTLKIRSTKLEDSAMYFCASRELTYEQYFGPGTRLTVT.

This clonotype was picked up one time. The V call is TRBV15, the J call TRBJ2-7; D is undetermined. The CDR3 runs to 17 residues. Between the trimmed V and J ends, which lost 1 base and 0 bases, there was a span of 16 bases. CDR1 and CDR2 (germline): LNHNV, YYDKDF (reference sequence). The CDR3 DNA follows: TGTGCCACCAGCAGAGTTCCAGACCCCTTAGCCTCCTACGAGCAGTACTTC. Amino acid sequence: CATSRVPDPLASYEQYF.

This clonotype was seen repeatedly, ten times or more. The genes are TRBV30 and TRBJ2-2; TRBD2 agrees at 12 bases. This CDR3 has 15 residues. Trimming removed 3 bases from V and 6 bases from J; junction bases left unmatched: 5. CDR1 is GTSNPN, CDR2 SVGIG, per germline (reference sequence). The CDR3 nucleotides are TGTGCCTGGAGGAGTCTAGCGGGAGGGTCCGGGGAGCTGTTTTTT. Translating gives CAWRSLAGGSGELFF.

The chain joins TRBV6-1 to TRBJ2-7; D perhaps matches TRBD2 (6 bases). This CDR3 spans 14 amino acids. V gave up 2 bases and J gave up 6 bases, with 14 bases separating them. From germline, CDR1 is MNHNS and CDR2 SASEGT. In DNA form, the CDR3 reads TGTGCCAGCAGTGAACGAGTGTCGGAGGGCGAGCAGTACTTC. This gives the protein CASSERVSEGEQYF.

This clonotype was seen many times. The CDR3 sequence is CASSPGEGTYEQYF. In nucleotides, the CDR3 is TGTGCCAGCTCCCCAGGAGAAGGGACCTACGAGCAGTACTTC. The chain recombines TRBV18 with TRBJ2-7; unclear D gene. Between the trimmed V and J ends, which lost 6 bases and 2 bases, there was a span of 14 bases. The CDR3 is 14 amino acids. Germline lookup yields CDR1 KGHSH and CDR2 LQKENI.

The chain joins TRBV14 to TRBJ2-2; D is possibly TRBD1 or TRBD2 (7 bases each). V was clipped by 7 bases and J by 4 bases, with 16 bases between them. Germline V CDR1 and CDR2: SGHDN, FVKESK. This CDR3 contains 15 residues. CDR3 bases: TGTGCCAGCACCGGCAGGGGGGGCCGCACCGGGGAGCTGTTTTTT. As protein: CASTGRGGRTGELFF.

The chain carries TRBV20-1 and TRBJ2-7; D gene uncertain. The germline V gene has CDR1 DFQATT and CDR2 SNEGSKA (reference sequence). There are 13 residues in the CDR3. CDR3 loop: CSVRGDTLDEQYF. Written as DNA, the CDR3 is TGCAGCGTTCGAGGTGACACTCTGGACGAGCAGTACTTC.

The chain combines TRBV29-1 with TRBJ2-3; 9 bases are shared with TRBD2. The CDR3 runs to 12 residues. Per germline, CDR1 SQVTM and CDR2 ANQGSEA. The CDR3 sequence is CSRTSGTDTQYF. CDR3 bases: TGCAGTAGGACTAGCGGCACAGATACGCAGTATTTT.

This sequence joins TRBV20-1 and TRBJ1-5, with a possible D match to TRBD1 (5 bases). CDR1 is DFQATT and CDR2 is SNEGSKA in the germline V gene (reference sequence). The V gene lost 4 bases and the J gene lost 0 bases, with 10 bases spanning the gap. CDR3 length: 14 residues. CDR3 nucleotide sequence: TGCAGTGCTACGGGACTCTCTAGCAATCAGCCCCAGCATTTT. Protein: CSATGLSSNQPQHF.

This clonotype was seen only a few times. The chain recombines TRBV12-3 or TRBV12-4 with TRBJ2-3; 10 bases fit TRBD2. V trimming: 8 bases; J trimming: 7 bases; junction bases outside the gene matches: 12. The CDR3 contains 15 residues. CDR3 nucleotide sequence: TGTGCCAGCCTGGGTAGGGTAGCGGGAGGATATACGCAGTATTTT. Amino acid sequence: CASLGRVAGGYTQYF.

The rearrangement joins TRBV20-1 to TRBJ2-1; 7 bases line up with TRBD2. The CDR3 covers 16 residues. The V gene end was trimmed by 2 bases and the J gene end by 7 bases; junction bases not matched to a gene: 14. Germline V gives CDR1 DFQATT, CDR2 SNEGSKA (reference sequence). The CDR3 spells CSARKAKGGVSNEQFF. As DNA, the CDR3 is TGCAGTGCTAGAAAGGCGAAGGGAGGGGTTAGTAATGAGCAGTTCTTC.

This clonotype was observed a few times. The chain joins TRBV30 to TRBJ2-7, with 7 bases lining up with TRBD1. Unmatched junction bases numbered 7, after V lost 5 bases and J lost 6 bases. This CDR3 contains 12 residues. The germline V gene has CDR1 GTSNPN and CDR2 SVGIG (reference sequence). CDR3 residues: CAWGRTGVEQYF. The CDR3 DNA reads as TGTGCCTGGGGTCGAACAGGGGTCGAGCAGTACTTC. Looking up the rest from reference TRBV30 and TRBJ2-7 gives the full variable domain: SQTIHQWPATLVQPVGSPLSLECTVEGTSNPNLYWYRQAAGRGLQLLFYSVGIGQISSEVPQNLSASRPQDRQFILSSKKLLLSDSGFYLCAWGRTGVEQYFGPGTRLTVT.

This clonotype was counted many times. The rearrangement joins TRBV5-1 to TRBJ1-1; D uncertain. The V end was cut by 1 base, the J end by 0 bases, with 10 bases between. The CDR3 extends over 15 amino acids. The germline V gene encodes CDR1 SGHRS and CDR2 YFSETQ. CDR3: CASSLTAFMNTEAFF. The CDR3 nucleotides are TGCGCCAGCAGCTTGACAGCATTCATGAACACTGAAGCTTTCTTT. Combining the CDR3 with reference TRBV5-1 and TRBJ1-1 gives the whole variable domain KAGVTQTPRYLIKTRGQQVTLSCSPISGHRSVSWYQQTPGQGLQFLFEYFSETQRNKGNFPGRFSGRQFSNSRSEMNVSTLELGDSALYLCASSLTAFMNTEAFFGQGTRLTVV.

J is TRBJ2-5 and V is TRBV9; no firm D call. The CDR3 is 13 residues long. V was cut by 0 bases and J by 2 bases, with 5 bases left in between. Germline CDR1 is SGDLS and CDR2 is YYNGEE. CDR3 protein: CASSVGVQETQYF. Written as DNA, the CDR3 is TGTGCCAGCAGCGTAGGCGTTCAAGAGACCCAGTACTTC.